The 12 T cell receptor beta chains below all came from one sample that was sequenced in a study of cytomegalovirus exposure and HLA in healthy donors. With 60 Vbeta and 13 Jbeta primers, the PCR was carried out. The protocol was immunoSEQ multiplex PCR, while the TCRdb copy is restricted to in-frame clones and leaves out a portion. The sample has over 100,000 clones, roughly four fifths seen once. The specimen sequenced was PBMCs. These TCRs come from a male donor in good health and CMV-seronegative.

The gene calls are TRBV7-2 and TRBJ1-5; possibly TRBD1 for D (5 bases). The CDR3 has 17 amino acids. Trimming pared 2 bases from V and 3 bases from J, leaving 17 bases between. Per germline, CDR1 SGHTA and CDR2 FQGNSA. CDR3 nucleotide sequence: TGTGCCAGCAGCTTAACGGCCTCCGGACACCCCAATCAGCCCCAGCATTTT. Residues: CASSLTASGHPNQPQHF.

CDR3 sequence (DNA): TGTGCCAGCAGCGTAAGTTCGGGGTCCCTACAGGGCGAGCAGTACTTC. Its translation is CASSVSSGSLQGEQYF. The rearrangement joins TRBV9 to TRBJ2-7; D possibly corresponds to TRBD1 (6 bases). V shed 1 base and J shed 6 bases, with 20 bases lying between them. The germline gives CDR1 SGDLS, CDR2 YYNGEE. The CDR3 is 16 residues long.

There are many counts of this clone. The chain employs TRBV7-9 and TRBJ1-1; 8 bases agree with TRBD1. The ends lost 5 bases at V and 3 bases at J; junction bases unmatched: 5. The CDR3 extends over 14 amino acids. Looked up from germline, CDR1 is SEHNR and CDR2 is FQNEAQ (reference sequence). The CDR3 nucleotides are TGTGCCAGCAGCCCCCGGGACAGGCACACTGAAGCTTTCTTT. This translates into CASSPRDRHTEAFF.

J is TRBJ2-1 and V is TRBV5-1; 11 bases agree with TRBD2. This CDR3 has 16 amino acids. Germline CDR1 reads SGHRS; CDR2 reads YFSETQ. Unmatched junction bases numbered 4, after V lost 1 base and J lost 4 bases. The CDR3 DNA reads as TGCGCCAGCAGCTTGACTAGCGGGGGCCTATACAATGAGCAGTTCTTC. Encoded protein: CASSLTSGGLYNEQFF.

The genes are TRBV5-6 and TRBJ2-7; 11 bases agree with TRBD1. The ends lost 3 bases at V and 6 bases at J; junction bases unmatched: 5. Germline V gene lookup returns CDR1 SGHDT and CDR2 YYEEEE. CDR3 length equals 14 residues. The CDR3 DNA sequence: TGTGCCAGCAGCTCTTTCGGGACAGGGGGCGAGCAGTACTTC. Its translation is CASSSFGTGGEQYF.

The CDR3 loop is CASSLWRTTTPYEQYF. DNA for the CDR3: TGTGCCAGCAGTTTATGGCGAACCACCACCCCCTACGAGCAGTACTTC. The V and J genes are TRBV28 and TRBJ2-7; the D is unclear. This CDR3 spans 16 amino acids. Trimming cost V 0 bases and J 2 bases, with 14 bases left between them. The germline V gene encodes CDR1 MDHEN and CDR2 SYDVKM.

V gene TRBV6-1 combines with J gene TRBJ2-7, with TRBD2 identical over 10 bases. The CDR3 has 13 amino acids. Germline V gene lookup returns CDR1 MNHNS and CDR2 SASEGT. CDR3 sequence (DNA): TGTGTCCTAACCGGGACTAGCGCCTACGAGCAGTACTTC. Amino acid sequence: CVLTGTSAYEQYF.

In its sample, this clone was seen once. This chain links TRBV28 with TRBJ2-7; TRBD1 matches at 8 bases. This CDR3 has 15 amino acids. Losses at the gene ends were 5 bases for V and 3 bases for J; bases not matched to a gene: 9. CDR1 MDHEN and CDR2 SYDVKM come from the germline V gene. The CDR3 here is CASSRTSDRVYEQYF. For the CDR3, the DNA is TGTGCCAGCAGTCGGACTTCGGACAGGGTCTACGAGCAGTACTTC.

The chain couples TRBV7-2 to TRBJ1-2; 7 bases fit TRBD1. This CDR3 has 18 residues. J was trimmed by 0 bases and V by 5 bases; bases with no gene match: 15. CDR1 SGHTA and CDR2 FQGNSA come from the germline V gene. The CDR3: CASSLREGGGNSNYGYTF. DNA of the CDR3: TGTGCCAGCAGCCTCAGGGAAGGGGGCGGTAATTCTAACTATGGCTACACCTTC.

This clone has just a few counts. The chain uses TRBV5-4 and TRBJ2-5; maybe TRBD1 (6 bases). Per germline, CDR1 SGHNT and CDR2 YYREEE (reference sequence). The ends were cut back, 0 bases at V and 3 bases at J, with 12 bases in the middle. This CDR3 has 15 amino acids. The CDR3 region has the DNA TGTGCCAGCAGCTTGGGGGGGCGGGTGGAAGAGACCCAGTACTTC. Translating gives CASSLGGRVEETQYF.

The rearrangement links TRBV7-8 to TRBJ1-1, with unresolved D. The CDR3 loop spans 13 amino acids. Germline CDR1 SGHVS, CDR2 FQNEAQ. V was pared by 5 bases and J by 1 base, with 8 bases between. CDR3 DNA sequence: TGTGCCAGCAGCCCTCTCCCGAACACTGAAGCTTTCTTT. Amino acid sequence: CASSPLPNTEAFF.

This chain joins TRBV4-2 and TRBJ2-1, with D unresolved. The CDR3 is made up of 12 amino acids. Germline CDR1 LGHNA, CDR2 YNFKEQ. The V end was cut by 1 base, the J end by 6 bases, with 4 bases between. CDR3 sequence reads: CASSQASNEQFF. The CDR3, as DNA: TGTGCCAGCAGCCAAGCGTCCAATGAGCAGTTCTTC.